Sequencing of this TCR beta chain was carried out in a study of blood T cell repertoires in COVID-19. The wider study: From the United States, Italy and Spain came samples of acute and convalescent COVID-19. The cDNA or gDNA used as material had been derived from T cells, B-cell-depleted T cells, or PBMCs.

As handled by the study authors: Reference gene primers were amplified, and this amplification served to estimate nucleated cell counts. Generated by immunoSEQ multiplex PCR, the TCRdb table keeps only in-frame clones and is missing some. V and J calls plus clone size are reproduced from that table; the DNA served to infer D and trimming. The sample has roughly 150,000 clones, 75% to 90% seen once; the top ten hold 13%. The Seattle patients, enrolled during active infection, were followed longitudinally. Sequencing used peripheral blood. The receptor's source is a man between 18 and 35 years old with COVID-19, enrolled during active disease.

CDR3 bases: TGTGCCAGCAGCGTAGTCGGAGAGGGGGAGCTGTTTTTT. As protein: CASSVVGEGELFF. V usage is TRBV9 and J usage is TRBJ2-2; D is unclear. The CDR3 spans 13 residues. Trimming took 0 bases from V and 8 from J, leaving 8 bases between them. Germline values: CDR1 SGDLS, CDR2 YYNGEE.